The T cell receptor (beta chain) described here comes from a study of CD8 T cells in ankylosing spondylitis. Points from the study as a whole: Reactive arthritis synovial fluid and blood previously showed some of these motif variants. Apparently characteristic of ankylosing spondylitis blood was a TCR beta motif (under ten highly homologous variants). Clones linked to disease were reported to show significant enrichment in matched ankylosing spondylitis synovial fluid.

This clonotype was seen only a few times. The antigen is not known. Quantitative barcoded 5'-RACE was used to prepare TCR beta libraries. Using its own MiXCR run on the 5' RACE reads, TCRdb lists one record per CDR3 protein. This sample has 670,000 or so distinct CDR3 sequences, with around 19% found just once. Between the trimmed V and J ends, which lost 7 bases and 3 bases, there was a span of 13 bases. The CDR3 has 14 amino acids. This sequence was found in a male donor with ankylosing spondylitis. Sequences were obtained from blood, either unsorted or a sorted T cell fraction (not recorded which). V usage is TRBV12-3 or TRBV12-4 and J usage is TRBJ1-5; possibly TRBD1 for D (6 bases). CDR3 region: CASTSGAPNQPQHF. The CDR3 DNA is TGTGCCAGCACTTCGGGGGCCCCCAATCAGCCCCAGCATTTT.